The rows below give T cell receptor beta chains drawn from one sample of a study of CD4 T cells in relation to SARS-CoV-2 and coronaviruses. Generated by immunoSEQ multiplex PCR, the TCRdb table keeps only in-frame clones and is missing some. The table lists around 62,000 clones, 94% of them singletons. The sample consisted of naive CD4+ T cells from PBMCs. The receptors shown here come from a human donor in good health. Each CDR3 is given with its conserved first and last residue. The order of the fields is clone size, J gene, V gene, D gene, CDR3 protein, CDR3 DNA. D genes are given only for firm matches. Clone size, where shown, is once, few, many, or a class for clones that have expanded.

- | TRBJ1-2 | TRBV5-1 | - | CASSLSPSSNGYTF | TGCGCCAGCAGCTTGTCTCCGTCTTCCAACGGCTACACCTTC
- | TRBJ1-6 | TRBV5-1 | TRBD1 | CASSFSGQGLSPLHF | TGCGCCAGCAGCTTTTCGGGACAGGGGTTATCACCCCTCCACTTT
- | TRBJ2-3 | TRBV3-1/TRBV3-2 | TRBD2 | CASSRGLAGGPSSTDTQYF | TGTGCCAGCAGCCGCGGACTAGCGGGAGGTCCCTCTAGCACAGATACGCAGTATTTT
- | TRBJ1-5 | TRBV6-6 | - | CASHRGGVNQPQHF | TGTGCCAGTCACCGAGGGGGGGTGAATCAGCCCCAGCATTTT
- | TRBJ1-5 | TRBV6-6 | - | CASSSGISGQHF | TGTGCCAGCAGTTCAGGGATTAGTGGCCAGCATTTT
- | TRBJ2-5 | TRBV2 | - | CASSPGISETQYF | TGTGCCAGCTCCCCGGGTATTAGTGAGACCCAGTACTTC
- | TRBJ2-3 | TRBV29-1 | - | CSGQERKGTDTQYF | TGCAGCGGTCAAGAAAGGAAGGGCACAGATACGCAGTATTTT
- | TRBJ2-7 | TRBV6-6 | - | CASSYGFGTTYEQYF | TGTGCCAGCAGTTATGGATTCGGGACCACCTACGAGCAGTACTTC
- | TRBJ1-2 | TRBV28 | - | CASGLGTTNNYGYTF | TGTGCCAGCGGTCTCGGGACAACTAATAACTATGGCTACACCTTC
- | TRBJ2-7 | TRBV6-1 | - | CASSEESGLPKAYEQYF | TGTGCCAGCAGTGAAGAATCTGGACTACCTAAAGCCTACGAGCAGTACTTC
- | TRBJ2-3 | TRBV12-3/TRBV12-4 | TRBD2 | CASREVTDTQYF | TGTGCCTCCCGGGAGGTCACAGATACGCAGTATTTT
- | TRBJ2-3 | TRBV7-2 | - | CASSPRTDTQYF | TGTGCCAGCAGCCCTAGGACAGATACGCAGTATTTT
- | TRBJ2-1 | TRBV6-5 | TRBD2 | CASRTGLAGDEQFF | TGTGCCAGCAGGACGGGACTAGCGGGAGATGAGCAGTTCTTC
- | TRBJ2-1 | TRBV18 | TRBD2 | CASSPRGSEDEQFF | TGTGCCAGCTCACCTCGCGGGAGTGAAGATGAGCAGTTCTTC
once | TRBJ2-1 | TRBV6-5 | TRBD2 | CASGPLREGRQFF | TGTGCCAGCGGCCCCCTTCGGGAGGGCCGCCAGTTCTTC
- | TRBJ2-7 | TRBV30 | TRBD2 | CAWKPGLAGDRDPEQYF | TGTGCCTGGAAGCCGGGACTAGCGGGAGACAGGGATCCCGAGCAGTACTTC
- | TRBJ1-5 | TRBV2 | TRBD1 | CASSEQGTGGKQPQHF | TGTGCCAGCAGTGAACAAGGGACAGGGGGCAAGCAGCCCCAGCATTTT
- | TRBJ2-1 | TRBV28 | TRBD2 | CASSTISGSQIEQFF | TGTGCCAGCAGTACCATTAGCGGGAGCCAGATTGAGCAGTTCTTC
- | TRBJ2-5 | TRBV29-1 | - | CSVEEFEGVETQYF | TGCAGCGTTGAAGAGTTCGAGGGCGTAGAGACCCAGTACTTC
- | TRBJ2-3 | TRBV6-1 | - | CASSDPGGATTDTQYF | TGTGCCAGCAGTGATCCTGGGGGCGCGACCACAGATACGCAGTATTTT
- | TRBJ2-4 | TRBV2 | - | CASSDVRTLAKNIQYF | TGCGCCAGCAGTGATGTCAGGACACTAGCCAAAAACATTCAGTACTTC
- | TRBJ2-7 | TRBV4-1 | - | CASSRTNDYWEQYF | TGCGCCAGCAGCCGGACTAACGATTATTGGGAGCAGTACTTC
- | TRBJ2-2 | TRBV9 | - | CASSERGNTPSGELFF | TGTGCCAGCAGCGAAAGGGGCAACACCCCCTCCGGGGAGCTGTTTTTT
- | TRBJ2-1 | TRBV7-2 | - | CASSRYPGSYEQFF | TGTGCCAGCAGTAGGTACCCAGGGTCCTATGAGCAGTTCTTC
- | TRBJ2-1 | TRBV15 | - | CATSPGYANTNEQFF | TGTGCCACCAGCCCCGGCTATGCCAACACTAATGAGCAGTTCTTC
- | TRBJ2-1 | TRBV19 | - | CASSATTSYRFNEQFF | TGTGCCAGTAGTGCTACAACTAGCTATCGTTTTAATGAGCAGTTCTTC
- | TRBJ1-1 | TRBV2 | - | CASSELNTEAFF | TGTGCCAGCAGTGAGTTGAACACTGAAGCTTTCTTT
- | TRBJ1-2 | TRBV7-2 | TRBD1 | CASSTQGAGRIGYTF | TGTGCCAGCAGCACCCAGGGGGCAGGAAGGATAGGCTACACCTTC
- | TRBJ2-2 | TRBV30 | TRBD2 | CAWSNKGLAAGELFF | TGTGCCTGGAGTAATAAGGGACTAGCCGCCGGGGAGCTGTTTTTT
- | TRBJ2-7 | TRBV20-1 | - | CSARPVYEQYF | TGCAGTGCTAGACCGGTCTACGAGCAGTACTTC
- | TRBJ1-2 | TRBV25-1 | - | CASSAGGTFYYGYTF | TGTGCCAGCAGTGCCGGTGGGACCTTTTACTATGGCTACACCTTC
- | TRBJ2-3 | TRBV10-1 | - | CASSAGTSVDTQYF | TGCGCCAGCAGTGCTGGGACATCCGTAGATACGCAGTATTTT
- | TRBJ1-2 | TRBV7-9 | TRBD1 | CASSLVPGGGYTF | TGTGCCAGCAGCTTAGTCCCAGGGGGAGGCTACACCTTC
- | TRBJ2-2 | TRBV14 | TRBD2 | CASSRTSGRGNTGELFF | TGTGCCAGCAGCCGAACTAGCGGGAGAGGGAACACCGGGGAGCTGTTTTTT
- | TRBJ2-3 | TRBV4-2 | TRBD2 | CASSQGTSGYNTDTQYF | TGTGCCAGCAGCCAAGGGACTAGCGGATACAACACAGATACGCAGTATTTT
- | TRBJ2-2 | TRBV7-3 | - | CASSLRRGFTGELFF | TGTGCCAGCAGCCTGCGTCGGGGTTTCACCGGGGAGCTGTTTTTT
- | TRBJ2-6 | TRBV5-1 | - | CASSSPASGANVLTF | TGCGCCAGCAGCTCTCCAGCCTCTGGGGCCAACGTCCTGACTTTC
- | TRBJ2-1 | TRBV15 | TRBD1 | CATRRDREIRSSYNEQFF | TGTGCCACCAGGAGGGACAGGGAAATAAGAAGCTCCTACAATGAGCAGTTCTTC
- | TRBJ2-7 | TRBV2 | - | CASTAQTYEQYF | TGTGCCAGCACCGCCCAGACCTACGAGCAGTACTTC
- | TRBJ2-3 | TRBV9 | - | CASSADTDTQYF | TGTGCCAGCAGCGCCGACACAGATACGCAGTATTTT
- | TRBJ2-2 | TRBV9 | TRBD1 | CASSVSGQGYTGELFF | TGTGCCAGCAGCGTAAGTGGACAGGGATACACCGGGGAGCTGTTTTTT